This TCR beta chain was sequenced during a study of blood T cells in healthy people across ages. The V and J ends lost 7 bases and 6 bases, in that order; junction bases with no gene match: 7. This CDR3 comprises 14 residues. PCR was performed a second time for roughly 7 to 12 cycles using a sample-barcoded 5' primer and a J-beta primer mix. Each CDR3 protein gets one entry after TCRdb re-called the 5' RACE reads with MiXCR. This repertoire shows about 770,000 distinct CDR3 sequences, approximately 48% found once; its top ten account for roughly 19%. A single count supports this clonotype. The sequenced sample consisted of blood. The chain employs TRBV12-3 or TRBV12-4 and TRBJ2-1; 9 bases are shared with TRBD1. This TCR came from a man between 60 and 75 years old in good health. CDR3 nucleotide sequence: TGTGCCAGCAACCCGGGACAGGGTTCCAATGAGCAGTTCTTC. It codes for CASNPGQGSNEQFF.